The entry below describes one T cell receptor beta chain. CDR1 is MNHEY, CDR2 SVGAGI, per germline. This CDR3 spans 12 amino acids. With V trimmed by 7 bases and J by 5 bases, 1 base remained unmatched. Sequenced by immunoSEQ multiplex PCR; TCRdb stores in-frame clones only, minus some. The sample yields 61,000 or so clones, 81% seen once. Sorting used thawed, overnight-rested PBMC stained with anti-CD3, a viability dye and GMM-loaded CD1B tetramer. C32 glucose monomycolate from Rhodococcus equi was loaded onto the CD1B tetramers. Approximately 100,000 tetramer-negative cells were sorted from each donor. These data come from a study of T cells in tuberculosis. Study conclusions and caveats: Low-affinity CD1B-GMM tetramer-binding T cells may have been missed.

Material: CD1b-GMM tetramer-negative cells sorted from PBMCs. This TCR was sampled from an adult woman with latent tuberculosis. The V call is TRBV6-5, the J call TRBJ1-5, with 8 positions matching TRBD1. The CDR3: CASKTGDQPQHF. The CDR3 coding sequence is TGTGCCAGCAAGACAGGGGATCAGCCCCAGCATTTT.